These 5 T cell receptor beta chains share one sample of origin, sequenced in a study of T cell responses to AZD1222 COVID-19 vaccine (dated by TCRdb to the early 2020s). Library prep was done by the immunoSEQ multiplex PCR assay. Sourced from immuneACCESS, this table was stored by TCRdb with only in-frame sequences that have V and J called. A share of the clones is absent; for the studies checked, an unresolved V gene accounts for under half, and the remainder has no known explanation. For this sample the table gives approximately 140,000 clones, of which more than 85% were detected only once. Together, the top ten hold 2.5% to 3.5% of the sample. The time point label here, explained by the study, means: about 28 days (+/-7) after the second vaccine dose. The specimen was peripheral blood, collected 28 days after the second AZD1222 dose. These receptors were obtained from an adult who received the AZD1222 COVID-19 vaccine.

The chain is built from TRBV5-1 and TRBJ1-6, with D tentatively TRBD1 (6 bases). Trimming pared 0 bases from V and 13 bases from J, leaving 11 bases between. The length of the CDR3 is 13 residues. Germline CDR1 SGHRS, CDR2 YFSETQ. CDR3 in amino acids: CASSLGQADPLHF. The CDR3 DNA reads as TGCGCCAGCAGCTTGGGACAGGCGGACCCCCTCCACTTT.

The V call is TRBV5-1, the J call TRBJ2-7; D gene ambiguous. This CDR3 contains 15 residues. The V end lost 4 bases, the J end lost 3 bases, and 17 bases lay between the germline ends. The germline gives CDR1 SGHRS, CDR2 YFSETQ. CDR3 amino acids: CASSLSSPPFYEQYF. CDR3 sequence (DNA): TGCGCCAGCAGCCTGAGTTCTCCCCCTTTCTACGAGCAGTACTTC. Full variable domain (missing parts from reference TRBV5-1 and TRBJ2-7): KAGVTQTPRYLIKTRGQQVTLSCSPISGHRSVSWYQQTPGQGLQFLFEYFSETQRNKGNFPGRFSGRQFSNSRSEMNVSTLELGDSALYLCASSLSSPPFYEQYFGPGTRLTVT.

The chain joins TRBV19 to TRBJ1-2; D ambiguous. The V and J ends lost 6 bases and 5 bases respectively, with 16 bases between them. CDR3 length equals 14 residues. CDR1 and CDR2 (germline): LNHDA, SQIVND (reference sequence). Here the CDR3 reads CASSPDAGPYGYTF. CDR3 DNA sequence: TGTGCCAGTAGCCCGGACGCCGGCCCTTATGGCTACACCTTC. Looking up the rest from reference TRBV19 and TRBJ1-2 gives the full variable domain: DGGITQSPKYLFRKEGQNVTLSCEQNLNHDAMYWYRQDPGQGLRLIYYSQIVNDFQKGDIAEGYSVSREKKESFPLTVTSAQKNPTAFYLCASSPDAGPYGYTFGSGTRLTVV.

The genes are TRBV6-5 and TRBJ1-6; 7 positions agree with TRBD1. The CDR3 extends over 15 amino acids. V trimming: 0 bases; J trimming: 5 bases; junction bases outside the gene matches: 1. Germline V lookup: CDR1 MNHEY, CDR2 SVGAGI. The CDR3 DNA reads as TGTGCCAGCAGTTACTCCGGGACAGATAATTCACCCCTCCACTTT. Translating it yields CASSYSGTDNSPLHF.

J is TRBJ2-1 and V is TRBV5-1; 9 bases align to TRBD2. The V gene's germline CDR1 is SGHRS and CDR2 YFSETQ. The J segment lost 4 bases and the V segment lost 4 bases, leaving 6 bases of the junction unmatched. This CDR3 has 15 amino acids. CDR3 in DNA: TGCGCCAGCAGCCCGGATGGACTAGCGTACAATGAGCAGTTCTTC. It codes for CASSPDGLAYNEQFF. Based on the CDR3 plus reference TRBV5-1 and TRBJ2-1, the full variable domain is KAGVTQTPRYLIKTRGQQVTLSCSPISGHRSVSWYQQTPGQGLQFLFEYFSETQRNKGNFPGRFSGRQFSNSRSEMNVSTLELGDSALYLCASSPDGLAYNEQFFGPGTRLTVL.